This T cell receptor beta chain was observed in a study of technical replicates of blood from several donors. The V end lost 0 bases, the J end lost 3 bases, and 15 bases lay between the germline ends. Germline CDR1 is SQVTM and CDR2 is ANQGSEA. This CDR3 has 16 residues. Profiled with immunoSEQ multiplex PCR; TCRdb holds only in-frame clones, not every one. The table has 77,000 or so clones, more than 90% seen once. Sample: T cells isolated from PBMCs. The receptor was isolated from a human donor in good health. The chain employs TRBV29-1 and TRBJ2-1; a weak D match, TRBD2 (5 bases). This chain's CDR3 is CSVEDYEGALYNEQFF. The CDR3 DNA reads TGCAGCGTTGAAGATTATGAGGGAGCCCTCTACAATGAGCAGTTCTTC.